Following are 19 T cell receptor beta chains from one sample sequenced in a study of T cell responses to AZD1222 COVID-19 vaccine. Profiling relied on immunoSEQ multiplex PCR, and the TCRdb table lists in-frame clones only, not all of them. Among some 180,000 clones listed, approximately 91% were seen once. This material consisted of peripheral blood, taken 28 days after the second AZD1222 dose. The receptors originated from an adult who received the AZD1222 COVID-19 vaccine.

V is TRBV29-1 and J is TRBJ1-1; D is ambiguous. CDR1 is SQVTM and CDR2 is ANQGSEA in the germline V gene. V lost 7 bases and J 7 bases, leaving 19 bases between the germline ends. The CDR3 is made up of 13 amino acids. The CDR3 loop is CSAQVPPVGEAFF. The CDR3 DNA follows: TGCAGCGCCCAAGTCCCCCCGGTGGGTGAAGCTTTCTTT.

This clone appeared a few times. The V gene is TRBV7-2, the J gene TRBJ2-7; the D call may be TRBD1 or TRBD2 (5 bases each). Trimming removed 1 base at V and 6 bases at J, with 25 bases between. This CDR3 is built from 18 residues. The germline V gene encodes CDR1 SGHTA and CDR2 FQGNSA. DNA for the CDR3: TGTGCCAGCAGCTTAGTAGGGACGACAGTCGCGGTATTGGGCGAGCAGTACTTC. Encoded protein: CASSLVGTTVAVLGEQYF.

The chain is built from TRBV19 and TRBJ2-3; 9 bases agree with TRBD2. The CDR3 covers 13 residues. Unmatched junction bases numbered 6, after V lost 6 bases and J lost 8 bases. The germline CDR1 and CDR2 sequences are LNHDA and SQIVND (reference sequence). The CDR3 reads CASRAGGASTQYF. The CDR3 DNA sequence: TGTGCCAGTAGGGCGGGGGGGGCGAGTACGCAGTATTTT.

The chain is built from TRBV7-2 and TRBJ1-1, with unresolved D. The V gene lost 11 bases and the J gene lost 3 bases, with 16 bases spanning the gap. Germline values: CDR1 SGHTA, CDR2 FQGNSA. This CDR3 is 13 amino acids long. The CDR3 region has the DNA TGTGCCCTTTTCCGTGTGGGCGACACTGAAGCTTTCTTT. Residues: CALFRVGDTEAFF.

The CDR3 protein is CASSVSPGQNTGELFF. The CDR3, as DNA: TGTGCCAGCAGCGTAAGTCCGGGCCAGAACACCGGGGAGCTGTTTTTT. The V call is TRBV9, the J call TRBJ2-2; the D is unclear. In germline, CDR1 is SGDLS, CDR2 YYNGEE. The CDR3 runs 16 residues. V lost 1 base to trimming and J lost 1 base, with 11 bases between them.

The rearrangement links TRBV19 to TRBJ2-3, with 11 bases matching TRBD2. The junction had 1 base not matched to a gene; V was cut back by 2 bases and J by 0 bases. This CDR3 spans 16 amino acids. Germline CDR1 LNHDA, CDR2 SQIVND (reference sequence). CDR3 DNA: TGTGCCAGTAGTATACTAGCGGGGGGCAGCACAGATACGCAGTATTTT. This codes for CASSILAGGSTDTQYF.

This rearrangement joins TRBV7-2 to TRBJ2-5; D unclear. Germline V gives CDR1 SGHTA, CDR2 FQGNSA. The V end lost 3 bases, the J end lost 4 bases, and 18 bases lay between the germline ends. The CDR3 totals 16 residues. The CDR3 DNA reads TGTGCCAGCAGCTTTGATCACAGTTCCGCCTTAGAGACCCAGTACTTC. It yields the protein CASSFDHSSALETQYF.

This clone was seen a single time. This chain links TRBV5-1 with TRBJ2-3; 7 nucleotides align to TRBD2. Germline V gene sequence: CDR1 SGHRS, CDR2 YFSETQ. This CDR3 region has 15 residues. J gave up 2 bases and V 7 bases, and 10 bases lay outside the gene matches. Here the CDR3 DNA reads TGCGCCAGCTGTTTTAACGGGGGGTCCACAGATACGCAGTATTTT. Its protein is CASCFNGGSTDTQYF.

The genes are TRBV5-1 and TRBJ1-2; no clear D. The CDR3 has 14 amino acids. Germline V lookup: CDR1 SGHRS, CDR2 YFSETQ. Trimming took 1 base from V and 4 from J, leaving 11 bases between them. CDR3 sequence reads: CASSLNPGLYGYTF. CDR3 DNA: TGCGCCAGCAGCTTGAACCCGGGTCTCTATGGCTACACCTTC.

This clone was detected only a few times. The chain employs TRBV4-3 and TRBJ1-1; a possible D gene is TRBD1 (5 bases). The CDR3 has 15 residues. V gave up 4 bases and J gave up 0 bases, with 12 bases separating them. Germline CDR1 is LGHNA and CDR2 is YSLEER. The CDR3 nucleotides read TGCGCCAGCAGCCCCTGGGGCAACATGAACACTGAAGCTTTCTTT. Translation: CASSPWGNMNTEAFF.

The CDR3 nucleotides are TGTGCCAGCAGCTTAGACCATCTCGAGCAGTACTTC. Translation gives CASSLDHLEQYF. The chain has TRBV7-9 and TRBJ2-7, with unresolved D. This CDR3 is built from 12 residues. The germline gives CDR1 SEHNR, CDR2 FQNEAQ (reference sequence). V was trimmed by 1 base and J by 6 bases, leaving 7 bases between them.

The V gene is TRBV3-1 (or the pseudogene TRBV3-2), the J gene TRBJ1-5; possibly TRBD1 for D (6 bases). Germline CDR1 is LGHDT and CDR2 is YNNKEL (reference sequence). The V and J ends lost 4 bases and 1 base respectively, with 11 bases between them. There are 15 residues in the CDR3. As DNA, the CDR3 is TGTGCCAGCAGCCTCCGAGGGGGGAGCAATCAGCCCCAGCATTTT. This translates into CASSLRGGSNQPQHF.

The CDR3 DNA is TGCGCCAGCAGCCAAGATCGACAGATCCAGCCCCAGCATTTT. Translating it yields CASSQDRQIQPQHF. The chain employs TRBV4-1 and TRBJ1-5, with a tentative D call TRBD1 (5 bases). The CDR3 spans 14 residues. Looked up from germline, CDR1 is MGHRA and CDR2 is YSYEKL. Between the trimmed V and J ends, which lost 0 bases and 7 bases, there was a span of 10 bases.

V usage is TRBV9 and J usage is TRBJ2-1, with TRBD2 as a possible D gene (5 bases). This CDR3 has 13 residues. The V end lost 1 base, the J end lost 9 bases, and 11 bases lay between the germline ends. The V gene's germline CDR1 is SGDLS and CDR2 YYNGEE. CDR3 region: CASSVSGRGEQFF. CDR3 DNA: TGTGCCAGCAGCGTATCAGGTCGGGGTGAGCAGTTCTTC.

The chain combines TRBV11-2 with TRBJ2-1; 14 bases align to TRBD2. J was trimmed by 3 bases and V by 5 bases; bases with no gene match: 9. This CDR3 is built from 18 residues. Germline V gene lookup returns CDR1 SGHAT and CDR2 FQNNGV. The CDR3 region has the DNA TGTGCCAGCAGCAAGGGACTAGCGGGAGATAGGTACTACAATGAGCAGTTCTTC. It codes for CASSKGLAGDRYYNEQFF.

V gene TRBV3-1 (or the pseudogene TRBV3-2) combines with J gene TRBJ1-3, with a weak D call TRBD1 (6 bases). V was clipped by 0 bases and J by 6 bases, with 15 bases between them. The CDR3 totals 16 residues. Germline CDR1 reads LGHDT; CDR2 reads YNNKEL (reference sequence). The CDR3 loop is CASSQDHGGRQNTIYF. The CDR3 DNA sequence: TGTGCCAGCAGCCAAGATCACGGGGGGCGACAAAACACCATATATTTT.

The chain recombines TRBV7-8 with TRBJ1-1; 8 nucleotides line up with TRBD1. Germline CDR1 SGHVS, CDR2 FQNEAQ. The CDR3 length is 14 residues. With 6 bases clipped from V and 7 bases from J, the junction kept 10 bases outside the gene matches. The chain's CDR3 is CASRTGTGRGEAFF. Here the CDR3 DNA reads TGTGCCAGCAGGACCGGGACAGGCCGGGGTGAAGCTTTCTTT.

Here the CDR3 reads CASSIDRGGMNTEAFF. DNA for the CDR3: TGTGCCAGTAGTATAGATCGGGGGGGAATGAACACTGAAGCTTTCTTT. The chain recombines TRBV19 with TRBJ1-1; D may be TRBD1 (5 bases). The V end lost 0 bases, the J end lost 0 bases, and 11 bases lay between the germline ends. CDR3 length: 16 amino acids. Germline CDR1 LNHDA, CDR2 SQIVND (reference sequence).

The CDR3 spells CSPYQHTEAFF. The CDR3 DNA follows: TGCAGTCCATACCAGCACACTGAAGCTTTCTTT. The chain links TRBV20-1 to TRBJ1-1, with no clear D. CDR3 length: 11 residues. V lost 8 bases and J lost 3, with 10 bases in between. Germline V gives CDR1 DFQATT, CDR2 SNEGSKA (reference sequence).